Listed here are 32 T cell receptor beta chains from one sample, sequenced in a study of glioma-infiltrating T cells after dendritic cell vaccination. Generated by immunoSEQ multiplex PCR, the TCRdb table keeps only in-frame clones and is missing some. In the table there are under 100,000 clones, around three quarters of which are singletons. The starting material was blood, obtained before dendritic cell vaccination. These receptors came from a human donor with glioblastoma.

This clone has just a few counts. V usage is TRBV13 and J usage is TRBJ1-2; D remains ambiguous. There are 15 residues in the CDR3. V was cut by 0 bases and J by 5 bases, with 13 bases left in between. Germline values: CDR1 PRHDT, CDR2 FYEKMQ (reference sequence). The CDR3 DNA sequence: TGTGCCAGCAGCTTAGGCCTCGGGAACCCTTATGGCTACACCTTC. Encoded protein: CASSLGLGNPYGYTF.

The rearrangement joins TRBV6-1 to TRBJ1-1; D is unresolved. The V gene's germline CDR1 is MNHNS and CDR2 SASEGT. This CDR3 region has 15 residues. V was trimmed by 5 bases and J by 5 bases, leaving 18 bases between them. The DNA for the CDR3 is TGTGCCAGCAGTTTACAGATTCGAACGGAAACTGAAGCTTTCTTT. It specifies CASSLQIRTETEAFF.

The CDR3 nucleotides are TGTGCCAGCAGTTTGGACAGGGGCGCGGACTATGGCTACACCTTC. It translates to CASSLDRGADYGYTF. The V gene is TRBV27, the J gene TRBJ1-2; 9 bases fit TRBD1. CDR1 and CDR2 from the germline V gene are MNHEY and SMNVEV (reference sequence). The ends lost 3 bases at V and 3 bases at J; junction bases unmatched: 5. The CDR3 covers 15 residues.

The rearrangement joins TRBV19 to TRBJ1-1, with 7 bases fitting TRBD1. Germline V gene data show CDR1 as LNHDA and CDR2 as SQIVND (reference sequence). The CDR3 sequence is 14 residues long. The J segment lost 2 bases and the V segment lost 8 bases, leaving 8 bases of the junction unmatched. CDR3 protein: CASGSQGINTEAFF. The CDR3 DNA is TGTGCCAGTGGTTCACAGGGGATTAACACTGAAGCTTTCTTT.

The CDR3 DNA follows: TGCAGCGTTGATAGCGGGGGGAGAAAGACCCAGTACTTC. It encodes CSVDSGGRKTQYF. This chain links TRBV29-1 with TRBJ2-5; 10 positions agree with TRBD2. The CDR3 is 13 amino acids. Germline V gives CDR1 SQVTM, CDR2 ANQGSEA. V shed 3 bases, J shed 6 bases, and the junction held 4 bases outside the gene matches.

The chain links TRBV28 to TRBJ2-3; TRBD2 aligns across 7 bases. After removal of 6 bases from V and 0 bases from J, the junction contained 9 bases not matched to a gene. CDR3 length: 16 residues. Germline V gene data show CDR1 as MDHEN and CDR2 as SYDVKM. Written as DNA, the CDR3 is TGTGCCAGCAGCCGGGCCCGTAGCGGGAGCACAGATACGCAGTATTTT. Its translation is CASSRARSGSTDTQYF.

A remark on this clone: Other DNA variants within this sample encode the same CDR3. The rearrangement links TRBV6-1 to TRBJ2-7, with 8 bases aligning to TRBD2. The CDR3 consists of 11 residues. The V and J ends lost 9 bases and 4 bases, in that order; junction bases with no gene match: 2. Germline CDR1 reads MNHNS; CDR2 reads SASEGT. This chain's CDR3 is CASSGIYEQYF. The CDR3 DNA is TGTGCCAGTAGCGGGATTTACGAGCAGTACTTC.

This clone occurred a few times. V usage is TRBV5-6 and J usage is TRBJ1-6, with a possible D match to TRBD1 (5 bases). The CDR3 extends over 14 amino acids. CDR1 is SGHDT, CDR2 YYEEEE, per germline. Trimming removed 1 base from V and 7 bases from J, with 9 bases in between. The CDR3 DNA follows: TGTGCCAGCAGCTTGAGCGGGGCGAATTCACCCCTCCACTTT. As protein: CASSLSGANSPLHF.

The rearrangement uses TRBV11-2 and TRBJ2-1, with 8 bases lining up with TRBD1. From germline, CDR1 is SGHAT and CDR2 FQNNGV. J lost 1 base, V lost 5 bases, and 7 bases had no gene match. This CDR3 is 16 amino acids long. CDR3 sequence: CASSPSTGESYNEQFF. The DNA of the CDR3 is TGTGCCAGCAGCCCATCGACAGGGGAATCCTACAATGAGCAGTTCTTC. The full variable domain, its missing parts supplied by reference TRBV11-2 and TRBJ2-1, is EAGVAQSPRYKIIEKRQSVAFWCNPISGHATLYWYQQILGQGPKLLIQFQNNGVVDDSQLPKDRFSAERLKGVDSTLKIQPAKLEDSAVYLCASSPSTGESYNEQFFGPGTRLTVL.

This clone showed up just once. This chain links TRBV9 with TRBJ2-5; TRBD2 might be the D (6 bases). Trimming shortened V by 0 bases and J by 0 bases, and 12 bases separated the two germline ends. Germline loops: CDR1 SGDLS, CDR2 YYNGEE. The CDR3 loop spans 16 amino acids. CDR3 coding DNA: TGTGCCAGCAGCGTAGAAGGGACTGGCAACCAAGAGACCCAGTACTTC. Protein product: CASSVEGTGNQETQYF.

The CDR3 here is CASSPPGKGGTDTQYF. The CDR3 nucleotides are TGCGCCAGCAGCCCACCGGGAAAGGGGGGCACAGATACGCAGTATTTT. The chain uses TRBV5-1 and TRBJ2-3; tentative D call: TRBD1 (6 bases). This CDR3 spans 16 amino acids. Germline V gives CDR1 SGHRS, CDR2 YFSETQ. V was pared by 4 bases and J by 1 base, with 16 bases between.

This chain connects TRBV4-2 to TRBJ2-1; 9 nucleotides match TRBD1. CDR3 length equals 16 residues. Germline values: CDR1 LGHNA, CDR2 YNFKEQ. The V and J ends lost 1 base and 1 base, in that order; junction bases with no gene match: 2. CDR3 DNA sequence: TGTGCCAGCAGCCAAGCCGGGACAGGGTCCTACAATGAGCAGTTCTTC. Its protein product is CASSQAGTGSYNEQFF.

This clone appeared a few times. The chain combines TRBV6-1 with TRBJ2-5, with TRBD2 identical over 7 bases. Germline values: CDR1 MNHNS, CDR2 SASEGT. The V segment lost 2 bases and the J segment 4 bases; nucleotides outside the gene matches: 13. The CDR3 length is 17 residues. The chain's CDR3 is CASSEWGGGSISETQYF. The CDR3 DNA follows: TGTGCCAGCAGTGAATGGGGGGGAGGCAGCATTTCAGAGACCCAGTACTTC.

This rearrangement joins TRBV19 to TRBJ1-1; TRBD1 matches 7 bases. CDR1 LNHDA and CDR2 SQIVND come from the germline V gene (reference sequence). This CDR3 is built from 15 residues. The junction had 7 bases not matched to a gene; V was cut back by 6 bases and J by 0 bases. Here the CDR3 DNA reads TGTGCCAGTAGACAATCCGGGACAGTGAACACTGAAGCTTTCTTT. Its translation: CASRQSGTVNTEAFF.

The genes are TRBV11-2 and TRBJ1-2; D unclear. V lost 5 bases and J 8 bases, leaving 24 bases between the germline ends. This CDR3 has 16 amino acids. Germline V gene lookup returns CDR1 SGHAT and CDR2 FQNNGV. Here the CDR3 DNA reads TGTGCCAGCAGCCACCTCGTCCGAGCGGGCAGACACGGCTACACCTTC. Its protein product is CASSHLVRAGRHGYTF.

The rearrangement joins TRBV2 to TRBJ2-1; TRBD2 agrees at 8 bases. The V segment lost 5 bases and the J segment 2 bases; nucleotides outside the gene matches: 5. The germline gives CDR1 SNHLY, CDR2 FYNNEI. The CDR3 has 15 amino acids. CDR3 amino acids: CASSHLAGAYNEQFF. In DNA, the CDR3 is TGTGCCAGCAGTCATCTAGCGGGCGCCTACAATGAGCAGTTCTTC. Based on the CDR3 plus reference TRBV2 and TRBJ2-1, the full variable domain is EPEVTQTPSHQVTQMGQEVILRCVPISNHLYFYWYRQILGQKVEFLVSFYNNEISEKSEIFDDQFSVERPDGSNFTLKIRSTKLEDSAMYFCASSHLAGAYNEQFFGPGTRLTVL.

The V and J genes are TRBV6-5 and TRBJ1-2; D remains unclear. V was shortened by 7 bases and J by 1 base, with 7 bases between the two germline ends. CDR1 is MNHEY and CDR2 is SVGAGI in the germline V gene. The CDR3 covers 12 residues. CDR3 sequence reads: CASTGINYGYTF. CDR3 bases: TGTGCCAGCACCGGGATTAACTATGGCTACACCTTC.

The rearrangement joins TRBV27 to TRBJ1-3; D might be TRBD1 (6 bases). V was trimmed by 5 bases and J by 1 base, leaving 12 bases between them. Germline CDR1 MNHEY, CDR2 SMNVEV (reference sequence). The CDR3 extends over 15 amino acids. This CDR3 is CASSAQGLSGNTIYF. CDR3 bases: TGTGCCAGCAGTGCCCAGGGGCTGTCTGGAAACACCATATATTTT.

The chain joins TRBV28 to TRBJ2-1, with unresolved D. The CDR3 consists of 15 residues. V gave up 3 bases and J gave up 4 bases, with 13 bases separating them. Germline CDR1 is MDHEN and CDR2 is SYDVKM. The CDR3 is CASSFPRIIYNEQFF. CDR3 DNA sequence: TGTGCCAGCAGTTTTCCGCGGATAATATACAATGAGCAGTTCTTC.

The V gene is TRBV21-1, the J gene TRBJ2-5; TRBD2, the table's D call, was not compared with the DNA. TRBV21-1 constitutes a pseudogene. CDR3 length equals 19 residues. In DNA form, the CDR3 reads TGTGCCAGCAGCGTTCCCGGAGGGGAGTCCCACATGGGCCAAGAGACCCAGTACTTC. Translation: CASSVPGGESHMGQETQYF.

The V and J genes are TRBV7-2 and TRBJ2-3, with D possibly matching TRBD1 (5 bases). The ends were cut back, 3 bases at V and 6 bases at J, with 16 bases in the middle. CDR3 length equals 15 residues. Germline lookup yields CDR1 SGHTA and CDR2 FQGNSA. The CDR3 nucleotides read TGTGCCAGCAGCTTCCTAGGGGCGGTACTTGATACGCAGTATTTT. Translated, it gives CASSFLGAVLDTQYF.

The chain employs TRBV2 and TRBJ1-2; D not resolved. The CDR3 consists of 13 residues. The V gene lost 7 bases and the J gene lost 5 bases, with 14 bases spanning the gap. Germline V CDR1 and CDR2: SNHLY, FYNNEI. The CDR3 DNA reads as TGTGCCAGCAACGATCAGCCGGGGTATGGCTACACCTTC. This translates into CASNDQPGYGYTF.

This chain connects TRBV18 to TRBJ2-1; 9 nucleotides match TRBD1. Germline CDR1 reads KGHSH; CDR2 reads LQKENI. V dropped 4 bases and J dropped 6; count of bases not matched to a gene: 7. The CDR3 is 15 amino acids. The CDR3 is CASSRGTGIVNEQFF. As DNA, the CDR3 is TGTGCCAGCTCACGGGGGACAGGGATAGTCAATGAGCAGTTCTTC.

This chain links TRBV27 with TRBJ1-2; tentative D call: TRBD1 (5 bases). The ends were cut back, 6 bases at V and 2 bases at J, with 7 bases in the middle. Germline-derived CDR1 and CDR2 are MNHEY and SMNVEV (reference sequence). The CDR3 runs to 12 residues. CDR3: CASRKGNYGYTF. CDR3 bases: TGTGCCAGCAGAAAGGGGAACTATGGCTACACCTTC.

This sequence joins TRBV27 and TRBJ2-3; D remains unclear. Germline-derived CDR1 and CDR2 are MNHEY and SMNVEV (reference sequence). The germline V and J ends were trimmed by 5 bases and 8 bases, with 11 bases remaining between them. The CDR3 totals 12 residues. The CDR3 spells CASSLGPGTQYF. The CDR3 region has the DNA TGTGCCAGCAGTCTCGGCCCGGGTACGCAGTATTTT.

This clone was recorded only once. This rearrangement joins TRBV6-5 to TRBJ1-1; TRBD1 might be the D (5 bases). The V gene's germline CDR1 is MNHEY and CDR2 SVGAGI. V gave up 5 bases and J gave up 1 base, with 11 bases separating them. The CDR3 totals 14 residues. CDR3 sequence (DNA): TGTGCCAGCAGTGACCGGACAAGGAACACTGAAGCTTTCTTT. The encoded protein is CASSDRTRNTEAFF.

The CDR3 DNA reads as TGTGCCAGCAGTGAATTCTTCCGGAATGAGCAGTTCTTC. It translates to CASSEFFRNEQFF. The J gene is TRBJ2-1, the V gene TRBV25-1; D unresolved. The germline V and J ends were trimmed by 1 base and 7 bases, with 8 bases remaining between them. From germline, CDR1 is MGHDK and CDR2 SYGVNS. This CDR3 contains 13 residues.

The chain couples TRBV6-6 to TRBJ2-4; TRBD1 aligns across 12 bases. The germline CDR1 and CDR2 sequences are MNHNY and SVGAGI (reference sequence). V dropped 4 bases and J dropped 5; count of bases not matched to a gene: 3. CDR3 size: 15 residues. The CDR3 sequence is CASSLWDRGQNIQYF. In nucleotides, the CDR3 is TGTGCCAGCAGTTTATGGGACAGGGGGCAAAACATTCAGTACTTC.

The chain combines TRBV10-3 with TRBJ1-4; D is unclear. CDR1 is ENHRY and CDR2 is SYGVKD in the germline V gene. The CDR3 contains 16 residues. Trimming took 3 bases from V and 8 from J, leaving 19 bases between them. CDR3 DNA sequence: TGTGCCATCAGTGATAGCCTTGGCCGAGCAGAGGAAAAACTGTTTTTT. Encoded protein: CAISDSLGRAEEKLFF.

The CDR3: CASTLSRNTEAFF. The CDR3 coding sequence is TGTGCCAGCACCTTGAGCCGGAACACTGAAGCTTTCTTT. This rearrangement joins TRBV6-1 to TRBJ1-1; D not resolved. V was shortened by 7 bases and J by 1 base, with 10 bases between the two germline ends. Germline V lookup: CDR1 MNHNS, CDR2 SASEGT. The CDR3 contains 13 residues.

This clone occurred once. This chain uses TRBV5-4 with TRBJ2-5; 10 positions agree with TRBD2. Germline V lookup: CDR1 SGHNT, CDR2 YYREEE (reference sequence). V lost 0 bases, J lost 4 bases, and 9 bases stayed unmatched. The CDR3 covers 17 residues. CDR3 in DNA: TGTGCCAGCAGCTTGGGGGGGCTAGCGGGAGTCCGAGAGACCCAGTACTTC. This sequence encodes CASSLGGLAGVRETQYF.

V is TRBV6-4 and J is TRBJ1-2, with D possibly matching TRBD1 (6 bases). The CDR3 runs 13 residues. Germline CDR1 and CDR2: MRHNA and SNTAGT. In DNA form, the CDR3 reads TGTGGCGTGATTAGAAAGTGGGGGCACGGCTACACCTTC. Translated, it gives CGVIRKWGHGYTF.